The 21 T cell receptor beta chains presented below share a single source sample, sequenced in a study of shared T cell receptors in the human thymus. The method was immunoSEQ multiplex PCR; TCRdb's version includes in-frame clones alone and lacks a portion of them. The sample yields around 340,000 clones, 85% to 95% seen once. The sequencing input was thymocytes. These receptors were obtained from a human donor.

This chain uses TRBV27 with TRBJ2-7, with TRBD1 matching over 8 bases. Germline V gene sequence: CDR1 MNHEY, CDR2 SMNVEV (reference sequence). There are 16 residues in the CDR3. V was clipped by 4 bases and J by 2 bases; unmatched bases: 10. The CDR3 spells CASSSTWTGRTYEQYF. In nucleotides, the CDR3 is TGTGCCAGCAGTTCCACATGGACAGGGCGGACCTACGAGCAGTACTTC.

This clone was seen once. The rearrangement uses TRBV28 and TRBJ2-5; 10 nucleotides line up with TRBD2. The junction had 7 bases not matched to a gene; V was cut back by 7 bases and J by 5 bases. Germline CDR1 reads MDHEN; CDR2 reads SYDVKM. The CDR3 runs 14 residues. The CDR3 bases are TGTGCCAGCATTAAAGGACTAGCGGTGGAGACCCAGTACTTC. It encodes CASIKGLAVETQYF.

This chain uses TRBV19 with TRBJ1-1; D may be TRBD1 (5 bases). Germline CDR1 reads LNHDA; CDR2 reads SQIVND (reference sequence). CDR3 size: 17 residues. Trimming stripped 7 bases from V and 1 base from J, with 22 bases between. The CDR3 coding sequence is TGTGCCAGTACTCACCCGGGACCCCGGCCGGCGAACACTGAAGCTTTCTTT. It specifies CASTHPGPRPANTEAFF.

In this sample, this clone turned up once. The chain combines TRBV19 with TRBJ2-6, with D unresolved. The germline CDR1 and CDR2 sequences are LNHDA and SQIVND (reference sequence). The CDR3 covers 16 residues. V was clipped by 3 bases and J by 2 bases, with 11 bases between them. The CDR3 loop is CASSMPRGPGANVLTF. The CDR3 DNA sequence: TGTGCCAGTAGTATGCCACGAGGCCCTGGGGCCAACGTCCTGACTTTC.

In DNA form, the CDR3 reads TGCGCCAGCAGCCCAGACAGGGGGATTTACGGCCCCGGGGAGCTGTTTTTT. Its protein product is CASSPDRGIYGPGELFF. V and J are TRBV4-1 and TRBJ2-2, with TRBD1 matching over 9 bases. The germline V gene has CDR1 MGHRA and CDR2 YSYEKL. The trim removed 4 bases at V and 6 bases at J, leaving 12 bases unmatched. The CDR3 is 17 amino acids.

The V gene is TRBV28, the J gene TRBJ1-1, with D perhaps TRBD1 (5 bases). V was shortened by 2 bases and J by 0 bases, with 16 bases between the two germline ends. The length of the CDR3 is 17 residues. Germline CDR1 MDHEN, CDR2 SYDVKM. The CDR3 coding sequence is TGTGCCAGCAGTTTAGCAGGGCCCCTGGTTATGAACACTGAAGCTTTCTTT. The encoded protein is CASSLAGPLVMNTEAFF.

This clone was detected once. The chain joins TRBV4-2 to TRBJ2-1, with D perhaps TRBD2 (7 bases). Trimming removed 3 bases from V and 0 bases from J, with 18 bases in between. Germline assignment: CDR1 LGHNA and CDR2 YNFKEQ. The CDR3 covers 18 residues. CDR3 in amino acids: CASSQITGRGSSYNEQFF. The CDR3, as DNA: TGTGCCAGCAGCCAGATCACAGGGAGGGGAAGCTCCTACAATGAGCAGTTCTTC.

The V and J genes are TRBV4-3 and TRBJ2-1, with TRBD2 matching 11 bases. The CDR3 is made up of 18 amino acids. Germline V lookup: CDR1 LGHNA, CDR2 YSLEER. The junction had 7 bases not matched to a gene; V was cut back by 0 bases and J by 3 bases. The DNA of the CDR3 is TGCGCCAGCAGCCAAGAGGAGACTAGCGGGACAATCTACAATGAGCAGTTCTTC. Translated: CASSQEETSGTIYNEQFF.

CDR3 residues: CASGSSTGQSYNEQFF. CDR3 DNA sequence: TGTGCTAGTGGTTCCTCGACAGGGCAGTCCTACAATGAGCAGTTCTTC. The gene calls are TRBV12-5 and TRBJ2-1; 7 bases are a match to TRBD1. J lost 1 base, V lost 4 bases, and 7 bases had no gene match. Germline loops: CDR1 LGHNT, CDR2 FRNRAP. The CDR3 is 16 residues long.

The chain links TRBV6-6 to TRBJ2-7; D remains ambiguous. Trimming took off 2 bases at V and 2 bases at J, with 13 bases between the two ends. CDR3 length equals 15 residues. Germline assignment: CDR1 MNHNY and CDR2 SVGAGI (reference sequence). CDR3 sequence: CASSYVGAKAYEQYF. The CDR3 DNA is TGTGCCAGCAGTTACGTGGGCGCGAAGGCCTACGAGCAGTACTTC.

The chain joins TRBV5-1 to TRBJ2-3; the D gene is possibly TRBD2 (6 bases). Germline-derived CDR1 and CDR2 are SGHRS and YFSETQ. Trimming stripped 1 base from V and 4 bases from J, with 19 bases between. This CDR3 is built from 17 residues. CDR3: CASSLRLAVRPPDTQYF. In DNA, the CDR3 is TGCGCCAGCAGCTTGAGGTTAGCGGTTAGACCCCCAGATACGCAGTATTTT.

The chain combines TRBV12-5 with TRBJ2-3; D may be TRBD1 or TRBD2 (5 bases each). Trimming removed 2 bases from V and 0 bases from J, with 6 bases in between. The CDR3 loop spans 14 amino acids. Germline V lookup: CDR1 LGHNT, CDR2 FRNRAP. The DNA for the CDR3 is TGTGCTAGTGGTTTGTGGGGGAGCACAGATACGCAGTATTTT. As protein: CASGLWGSTDTQYF.

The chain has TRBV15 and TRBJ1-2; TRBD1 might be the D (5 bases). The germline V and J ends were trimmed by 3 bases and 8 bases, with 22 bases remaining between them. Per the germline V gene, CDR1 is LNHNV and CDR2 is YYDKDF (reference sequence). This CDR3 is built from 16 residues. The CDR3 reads CATSSGRAGRREGYTF. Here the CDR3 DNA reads TGTGCCACCAGCAGTGGACGGGCAGGGAGAAGAGAGGGCTACACCTTC.

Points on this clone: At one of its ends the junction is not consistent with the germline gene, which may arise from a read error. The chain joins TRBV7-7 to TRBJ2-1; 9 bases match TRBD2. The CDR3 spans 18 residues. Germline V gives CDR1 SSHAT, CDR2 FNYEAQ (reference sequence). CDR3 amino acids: CASSLAVYGLAGLNEQFF. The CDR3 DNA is TGTGCTAGCAGCTTAGCGGTTTATGGGCTAGCGGGGCTCAATGAGCAGTTCTTC.

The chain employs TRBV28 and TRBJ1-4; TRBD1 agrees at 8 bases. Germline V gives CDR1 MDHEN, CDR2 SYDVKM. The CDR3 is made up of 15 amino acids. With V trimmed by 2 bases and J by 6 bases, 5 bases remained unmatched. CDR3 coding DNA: TGTGCCAGCAGTTTAAGGCAGGGGGCGTATGAAAAACTGTTTTTT. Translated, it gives CASSLRQGAYEKLFF. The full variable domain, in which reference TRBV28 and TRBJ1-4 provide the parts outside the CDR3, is DVKVTQSSRYLVKRTGEKVFLECVQDMDHENMFWYRQDPGLGLRLIYFSYDVKMKEKGDIPEGYSVSREKKERFSLILESASTNQTSMYLCASSLRQGAYEKLFFGSGTQLSVL.

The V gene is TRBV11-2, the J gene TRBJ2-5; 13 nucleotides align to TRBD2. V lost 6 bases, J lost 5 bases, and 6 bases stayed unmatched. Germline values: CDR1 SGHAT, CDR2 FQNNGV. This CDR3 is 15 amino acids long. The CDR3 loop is CASSWTSGRLETQYF. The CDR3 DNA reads TGTGCCAGCAGTTGGACTAGCGGGAGACTCGAGACCCAGTACTTC. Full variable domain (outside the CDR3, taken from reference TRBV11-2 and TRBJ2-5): EAGVAQSPRYKIIEKRQSVAFWCNPISGHATLYWYQQILGQGPKLLIQFQNNGVVDDSQLPKDRFSAERLKGVDSTLKIQPAKLEDSAVYLCASSWTSGRLETQYFGPGTRLLVL.

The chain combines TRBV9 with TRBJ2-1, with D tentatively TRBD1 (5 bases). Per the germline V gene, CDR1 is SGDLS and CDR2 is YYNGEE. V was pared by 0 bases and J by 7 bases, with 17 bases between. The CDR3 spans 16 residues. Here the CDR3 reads CASSVEAARGRNEQFF. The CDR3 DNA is TGTGCCAGCAGCGTAGAGGCTGCTAGGGGTCGGAATGAGCAGTTCTTC.

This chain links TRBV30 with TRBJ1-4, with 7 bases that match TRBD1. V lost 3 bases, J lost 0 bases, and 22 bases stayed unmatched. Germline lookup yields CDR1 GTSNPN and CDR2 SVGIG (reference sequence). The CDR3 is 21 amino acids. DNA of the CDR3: TGTGCCTGGAGCCCGAACCCCGAGCGACAGGGCAAGGGATCAACTAATGAAAAACTGTTTTTT. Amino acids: CAWSPNPERQGKGSTNEKLFF.

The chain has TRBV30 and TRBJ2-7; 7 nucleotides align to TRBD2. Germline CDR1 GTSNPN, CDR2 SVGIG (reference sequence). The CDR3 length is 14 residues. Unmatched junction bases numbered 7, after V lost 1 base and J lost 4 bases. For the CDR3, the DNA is TGTGCCTGGAGTGAATGGGAGGGGAAATACGAGCAGTACTTC. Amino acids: CAWSEWEGKYEQYF.

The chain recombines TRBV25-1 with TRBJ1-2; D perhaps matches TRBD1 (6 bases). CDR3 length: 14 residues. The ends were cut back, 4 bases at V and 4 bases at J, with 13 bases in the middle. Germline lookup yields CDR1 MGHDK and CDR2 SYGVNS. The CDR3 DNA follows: TGTGCCAGCAGTGGAGGGGGAGGACCCTATGGCTACACCTTC. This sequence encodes CASSGGGGPYGYTF.

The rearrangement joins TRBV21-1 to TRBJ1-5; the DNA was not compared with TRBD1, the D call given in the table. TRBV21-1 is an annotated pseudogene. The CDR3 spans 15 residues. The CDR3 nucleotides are TGTGCCAGCAGCAAAACCAACAGGGCCCATCAGCCCCAGCATTTT. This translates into CASSKTNRAHQPQHF.